These 25 T cell receptor beta chains were all obtained from the same sample, sequenced in a study of beta chain features in type 1 diabetes. Expressed TCRB transcripts were sequenced because the isolated RNA had all been reverse transcribed beforehand. Method: immunoSEQ multiplex PCR; TCRdb's copy keeps in-frame clones and lacks some. The sample carries about 140,000 clones, 9% to 10% recorded once. Sequenced: central memory CD4+ T cells from blood. The receptor set was obtained from a woman aged 40 to 50 in good health.

This clone occurred a few times. J is TRBJ1-4 and V is TRBV10-3; D ambiguous. The CDR3 consists of 13 residues. Germline V gives CDR1 ENHRY, CDR2 SYGVKD. Trimming removed 6 bases from V and 8 bases from J, with 13 bases in between. The DNA of the CDR3 is TGTGCCATCAGGGCGGACTTGGTGGAAAAACTGTTTTTT. Translation: CAIRADLVEKLFF.

This chain joins TRBV19 and TRBJ2-5; TRBD2 is a possible D gene (6 bases). Germline CDR1 is LNHDA and CDR2 is SQIVND (reference sequence). The CDR3 spans 13 residues. V lost 6 bases and J 2 bases, leaving 10 bases between the germline ends. CDR3: CASRLGTQETQYF. The CDR3, as DNA: TGTGCCAGTAGACTCGGGACTCAAGAGACCCAGTACTTC.

This clone occurred many times. Here the CDR3 DNA reads TGTGCCAGCAGAGAGGACAGGGGGCTTGGCACTGAAGCTTTCTTT. Its protein is CASREDRGLGTEAFF. This chain joins TRBV27 and TRBJ1-1; 11 bases align to TRBD1. Germline V gene lookup returns CDR1 MNHEY and CDR2 SMNVEV (reference sequence). V gave up 6 bases and J gave up 4 bases; unmatched junction bases: 7. CDR3 length: 15 residues.

The V gene is TRBV5-1, the J gene TRBJ2-2; 9 bases fit TRBD2. This CDR3 is built from 18 residues. The germline V gene has CDR1 SGHRS and CDR2 YFSETQ. V shed 1 base and J 4 bases; nucleotides not matched to a gene: 11. CDR3 loop: CASSLSPGGLASTGELFF. CDR3 bases: TGCGCCAGCAGCTTGAGTCCCGGAGGACTAGCGAGCACCGGGGAGCTGTTTTTT.

The sample holds a few counts of this clone. The chain carries TRBV5-1 and TRBJ2-2; 11 bases agree with TRBD2. The ends lost 4 bases at V and 4 bases at J; junction bases unmatched: 3. The CDR3 loop spans 15 amino acids. The germline CDR1 and CDR2 sequences are SGHRS and YFSETQ. The CDR3 here is CASSRGTSGTGELFF. CDR3 sequence (DNA): TGCGCCAGCAGCCGTGGGACTAGCGGCACCGGGGAGCTGTTTTTT.

The V call is TRBV18, the J call TRBJ2-7, with D possibly being TRBD2 (6 bases). The V end lost 6 bases, the J end lost 3 bases, and 15 bases lay between the germline ends. Germline V CDR1 and CDR2: KGHSH, LQKENI. This CDR3 contains 14 residues. Here the CDR3 reads CASSRDLGGYEQYF. DNA of the CDR3: TGTGCCAGCTCGCGAGACTTGGGGGGCTACGAGCAGTACTTC.

CDR3 DNA sequence: TGTGCCAGCAGTTTGGCGACAGGGGGTGTGACCGGGGAGCTGTTTTTT. This codes for CASSLATGGVTGELFF. The gene calls are TRBV7-6 and TRBJ2-2; 9 nucleotides align to TRBD1. The CDR3 totals 16 residues. J gave up 5 bases and V 6 bases, and 10 bases lay outside the gene matches. Germline CDR1 SGHVS, CDR2 FNYEAQ.

This rearrangement joins TRBV7-2 to TRBJ2-3, with TRBD2 identical over 9 bases. The V gene end was trimmed by 1 base and the J gene end by 4 bases; junction bases not matched to a gene: 6. CDR3 size: 16 residues. Per germline, CDR1 SGHTA and CDR2 FQGNSA. This CDR3 reads CASSLGGGGVADTQYF. DNA for the CDR3: TGTGCCAGCAGCTTAGGAGGCGGGGGGGTGGCAGATACGCAGTATTTT.

This chain connects TRBV15 to TRBJ2-1, with TRBD2 as a possible D gene (5 bases). Germline CDR1 is LNHNV and CDR2 is YYDKDF (reference sequence). The CDR3 spans 14 residues. Trimming stripped 2 bases from V and 4 bases from J, with 9 bases between. The CDR3 region is CATSRNRGYNEQFF. The CDR3 region has the DNA TGTGCCACCAGCAGAAACAGAGGGTACAATGAGCAGTTCTTC.

This clone rates as medium-sized (0.01 to 0.1%). The J gene is TRBJ1-1, the V gene TRBV2; D not resolved. The length of the CDR3 is 13 residues. The ends were cut back, 11 bases at V and 1 base at J, with 14 bases in the middle. Germline loops: CDR1 SNHLY, CDR2 FYNNEI. CDR3 protein: CAQLVATNTEAFF. In DNA form, the CDR3 reads TGTGCCCAACTGGTAGCTACGAACACTGAAGCTTTCTTT.

This clone was counted a few times. The chain couples TRBV7-2 to TRBJ2-5; 9 nucleotides match TRBD1. With 1 base clipped from V and 4 bases from J, the junction kept 4 bases outside the gene matches. The V gene's germline CDR1 is SGHTA and CDR2 FQGNSA. CDR3 length equals 15 residues. CDR3 bases: TGTGCCAGCAGCTTAGGGACAGGGGTTGGAGAGACCCAGTACTTC. Amino acids: CASSLGTGVGETQYF.

The rearrangement links TRBV7-6 to TRBJ2-7; D unresolved. Germline assignment: CDR1 SGHVS and CDR2 FNYEAQ. The CDR3 has 14 residues. Trimming stripped 0 bases from V and 1 base from J, with 7 bases between. The DNA for the CDR3 is TGTGCCAGCAGCTTAGCCCCCTTTTCCTACGAGCAGTACTTC. It encodes CASSLAPFSYEQYF.

This clone appeared a few times. This chain joins TRBV19 and TRBJ1-6, with a tentative D call TRBD1 (6 bases). Per the germline V gene, CDR1 is LNHDA and CDR2 is SQIVND (reference sequence). V was clipped by 6 bases and J by 7 bases, with 13 bases between them. This CDR3 comprises 14 residues. The CDR3 bases are TGTGCCAGTAGATCAACAGGGTACAATTCACCCCTCCACTTT. Its translation is CASRSTGYNSPLHF.

In this sample, this clone turned up a few times. The CDR3 is CASSARTDGTEAFF. The CDR3 DNA reads TGTGCCAGTTCGGCTAGGACAGATGGGACTGAAGCTTTCTTT. The rearrangement uses TRBV2 and TRBJ1-1; D perhaps matches TRBD1 (6 bases). Germline V gene data show CDR1 as SNHLY and CDR2 as FYNNEI. The length of the CDR3 is 14 residues. Trimming took 9 bases from V and 5 from J, leaving 19 bases between them.

The rearrangement joins TRBV5-1 to TRBJ2-4; TRBD2 is a possible D gene (7 bases). Trimming stripped 4 bases from V and 0 bases from J, with 11 bases between. Germline CDR1 is SGHRS and CDR2 is YFSETQ. The CDR3 totals 15 residues. CDR3 loop: CASSPGGLAKNIQYF. The CDR3 coding sequence is TGCGCCAGCAGCCCCGGGGGGCTAGCCAAAAACATTCAGTACTTC.

The J gene is TRBJ2-5, the V gene TRBV5-6; D remains ambiguous. The germline CDR1 and CDR2 sequences are SGHDT and YYEEEE. This CDR3 is 12 amino acids long. Deletions cut 3 bases from V and 7 bases from J, with 10 bases between. The CDR3 DNA reads TGTGCCAGCAGCTCGATGGTCGGGACCCAGTACTTC. Protein product: CASSSMVGTQYF.

In this sample, this clone turned up a few times. The chain couples TRBV2 to TRBJ1-1; maybe TRBD1 (6 bases). The germline V gene has CDR1 SNHLY and CDR2 FYNNEI. CDR3 size: 14 residues. V shed 2 bases and J shed 4 bases, with 11 bases lying between them. The CDR3: CASSENRDGTEAFF. The CDR3 DNA reads TGTGCCAGCAGTGAAAACAGGGATGGCACTGAAGCTTTCTTT. The full variable domain, with the rest looked up from reference TRBV2 and TRBJ1-1, is EPEVTQTPSHQVTQMGQEVILRCVPISNHLYFYWYRQILGQKVEFLVSFYNNEISEKSEIFDDQFSVERPDGSNFTLKIRSTKLEDSAMYFCASSENRDGTEAFFGQGTRLTVV.

The CDR3 nucleotides are TGTGCCAGCAGTGGGCGGGGGGGCCGTGAGCAGTTCTTC. This encodes CASSGRGGREQFF. J is TRBJ2-1 and V is TRBV27; 9 nucleotides line up with TRBD2. V was clipped by 5 bases and J by 9 bases; unmatched bases: 5. This CDR3 comprises 13 residues. CDR1 and CDR2 (germline): MNHEY, SMNVEV (reference sequence).

The genes are TRBV11-2 and TRBJ1-3; TRBD1 agrees at 8 bases. The CDR3 length is 16 residues. Germline CDR1 is SGHAT and CDR2 is FQNNGV. V trimming: 5 bases; J trimming: 6 bases; junction bases outside the gene matches: 12. In nucleotides, the CDR3 is TGTGCCAGCAGCCGTTCTGTGTCAGGGGGCGAAAACACCATATATTTT. Its translation is CASSRSVSGGENTIYF.

The genes are TRBV4-2 and TRBJ1-4; D remains ambiguous. V lost 0 bases, J lost 10 bases, and 24 bases lay in between. CDR3 length: 18 residues. Germline V gives CDR1 LGHNA, CDR2 YNFKEQ. CDR3: CASSQDLAVGRGVGKLFF. The CDR3 nucleotides read TGTGCCAGCAGCCAAGATCTAGCCGTGGGTCGTGGGGTCGGAAAACTGTTTTTT.

The chain joins TRBV6-5 to TRBJ2-7; TRBD1 agrees at 8 bases. This CDR3 has 14 amino acids. CDR1 is MNHEY, CDR2 SVGAGI, per germline. V was clipped by 0 bases and J by 4 bases; unmatched bases: 2. The CDR3 region is CASSYSTGGYEQYF. The DNA for the CDR3 is TGTGCCAGCAGTTACTCCACAGGGGGGTACGAGCAGTACTTC.

This clone occurred a few times. The chain has TRBV18 and TRBJ2-4; a weak D match, TRBD1 (6 bases). The CDR3 has 15 residues. Germline assignment: CDR1 KGHSH and CDR2 LQKENI. Trimming stripped 0 bases from V and 2 bases from J, with 8 bases between. The CDR3 reads CASSPPGQTKNIQYF. The CDR3, as DNA: TGTGCCAGCTCACCACCCGGACAGACCAAAAACATTCAGTACTTC.

This clone has just a few counts. The rearrangement links TRBV6-1 to TRBJ2-1, with D maybe TRBD1 (6 bases). The CDR3 length is 16 residues. In germline, CDR1 is MNHNS, CDR2 SASEGT. Deletions cut 2 bases from V and 5 bases from J, with 16 bases between. CDR3 coding DNA: TGTGCCAGCAGTGAAAGTAAACAGGGTTGGAACAATGAGCAGTTCTTC. Translation gives CASSESKQGWNNEQFF.

This clone showed up just a few times. The chain links TRBV12-5 to TRBJ2-5, with TRBD2 identical over 7 bases. Germline trimming cut 1 base from V and 5 bases from J; bases unmatched to any gene: 1. The CDR3 runs to 13 residues. CDR1 is LGHNT, CDR2 FRNRAP, per germline. DNA of the CDR3: TGTGCTAGTGGTTTGGGACTAGCTGAGACCCAGTACTTC. Its translation is CASGLGLAETQYF. Using reference TRBV12-5 and TRBJ2-5 for the parts outside the CDR3, the full variable domain is DARVTQTPRHKVTEMGQEVTMRCQPILGHNTVFWYRQTMMQGLELLAYFRNRAPLDDSGMPKDRFSAEMPDATLATLKIQPSEPRDSAVYFCASGLGLAETQYFGPGTRLLVL.

This clone was seen only a few times. The V gene is TRBV5-6, the J gene TRBJ1-1; D possibly corresponds to TRBD1 (5 bases). CDR1 is SGHDT and CDR2 is YYEEEE in the germline V gene. The V end was cut by 3 bases, the J end by 5 bases, with 14 bases between. The CDR3 contains 14 residues. The CDR3 sequence is CASSYTLRETEAFF. In nucleotides, the CDR3 is TGTGCCAGCAGCTACACCCTCAGGGAAACTGAAGCTTTCTTT.